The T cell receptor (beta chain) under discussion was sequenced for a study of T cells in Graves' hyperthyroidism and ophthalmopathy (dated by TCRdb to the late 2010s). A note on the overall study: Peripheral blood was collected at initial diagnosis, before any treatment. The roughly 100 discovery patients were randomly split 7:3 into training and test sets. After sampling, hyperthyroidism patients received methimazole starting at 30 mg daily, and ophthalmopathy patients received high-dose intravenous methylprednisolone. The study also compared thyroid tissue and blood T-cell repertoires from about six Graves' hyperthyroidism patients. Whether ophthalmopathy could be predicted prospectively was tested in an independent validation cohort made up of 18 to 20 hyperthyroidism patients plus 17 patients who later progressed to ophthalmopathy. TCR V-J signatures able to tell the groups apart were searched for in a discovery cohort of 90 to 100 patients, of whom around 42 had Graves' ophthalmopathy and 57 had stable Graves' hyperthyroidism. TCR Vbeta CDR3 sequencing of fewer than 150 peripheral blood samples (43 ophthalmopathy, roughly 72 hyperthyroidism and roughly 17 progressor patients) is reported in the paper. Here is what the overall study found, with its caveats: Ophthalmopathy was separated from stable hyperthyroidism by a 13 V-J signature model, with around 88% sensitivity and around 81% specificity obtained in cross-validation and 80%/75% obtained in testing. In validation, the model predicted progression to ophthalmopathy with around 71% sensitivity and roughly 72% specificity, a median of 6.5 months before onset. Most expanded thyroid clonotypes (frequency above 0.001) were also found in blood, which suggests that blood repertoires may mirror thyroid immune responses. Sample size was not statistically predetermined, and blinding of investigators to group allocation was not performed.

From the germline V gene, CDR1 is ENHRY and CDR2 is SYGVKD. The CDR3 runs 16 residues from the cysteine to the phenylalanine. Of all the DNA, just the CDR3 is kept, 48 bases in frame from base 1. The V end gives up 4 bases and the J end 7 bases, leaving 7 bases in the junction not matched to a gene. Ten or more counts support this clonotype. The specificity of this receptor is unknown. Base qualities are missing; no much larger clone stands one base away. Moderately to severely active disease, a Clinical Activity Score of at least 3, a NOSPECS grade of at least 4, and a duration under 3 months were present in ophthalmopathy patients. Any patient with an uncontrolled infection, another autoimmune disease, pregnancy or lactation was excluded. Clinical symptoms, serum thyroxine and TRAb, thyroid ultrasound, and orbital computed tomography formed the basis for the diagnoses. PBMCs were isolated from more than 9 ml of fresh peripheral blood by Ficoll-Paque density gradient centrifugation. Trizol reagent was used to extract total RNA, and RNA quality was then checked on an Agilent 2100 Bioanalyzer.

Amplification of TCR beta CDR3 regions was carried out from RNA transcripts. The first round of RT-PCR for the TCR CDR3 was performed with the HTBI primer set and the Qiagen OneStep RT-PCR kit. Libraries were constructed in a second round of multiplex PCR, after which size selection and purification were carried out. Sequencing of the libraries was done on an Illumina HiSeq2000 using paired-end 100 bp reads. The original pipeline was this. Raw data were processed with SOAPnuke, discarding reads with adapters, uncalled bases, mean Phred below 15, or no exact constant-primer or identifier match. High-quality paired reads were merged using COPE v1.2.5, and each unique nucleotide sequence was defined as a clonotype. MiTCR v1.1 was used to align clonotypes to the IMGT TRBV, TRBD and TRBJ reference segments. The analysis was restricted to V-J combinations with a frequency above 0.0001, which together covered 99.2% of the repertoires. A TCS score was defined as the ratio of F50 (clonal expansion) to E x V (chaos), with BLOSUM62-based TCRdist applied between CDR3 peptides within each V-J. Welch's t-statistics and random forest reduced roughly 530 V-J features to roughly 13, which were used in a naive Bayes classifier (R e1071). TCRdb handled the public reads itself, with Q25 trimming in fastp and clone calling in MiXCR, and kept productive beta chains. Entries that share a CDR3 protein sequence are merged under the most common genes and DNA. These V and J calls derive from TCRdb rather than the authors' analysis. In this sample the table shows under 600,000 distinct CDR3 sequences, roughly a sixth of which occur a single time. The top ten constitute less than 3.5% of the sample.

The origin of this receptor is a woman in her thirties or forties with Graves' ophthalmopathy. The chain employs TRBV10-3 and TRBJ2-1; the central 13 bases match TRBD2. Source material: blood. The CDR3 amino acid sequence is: CAISGRTSGSGNEQFF. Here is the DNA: TGTGCCATCAGTGGTAGGACTAGCGGGAGTGGTAATGAGCAGTTCTTC.